The clone carrying this TCR beta chain was seen more than once but under ten times. Its cognate antigen is unknown. Germline V CDR1 and CDR2: ENHRY, SYGVKD. The V and J ends lost 6 bases and 2 bases respectively, with 7 bases between them. The CDR3 has 12 amino acids. The data stem from a study of Ad26.COV2.S vaccination and SARS-CoV-2 variants. Study-wide findings and caveats: Responses of spike-specific T cells (both CD8+ and CD4+) reportedly showed substantial breadth after vaccination.

The method was immunoSEQ multiplex PCR; TCRdb's version includes in-frame clones alone and lacks a portion of them. This sample has roughly 500,000 clones, with roughly nine tenths found just once. The treatment was: some 20 received Ad26.COV2.S at low or high dose, single or two shots; about 5 received placebo; per-sample allocation not given. All samples were drawn on day 63, counting from the first vaccine or placebo injection. The sequencing here drew on peripheral blood, taken in a trial of Ad26.COV2.S vaccine versus placebo. The sequence was obtained from a person aged 18-65 years who received the Ad26.COV2.S COVID-19 vaccine or a placebo. This chain connects TRBV10-3 to TRBJ1-2, with D uncertain. The CDR3 loop reads CAIREGNYGYTF. The CDR3 DNA sequence: TGTGCCATCAGAGAGGGAAACTATGGCTACACCTTC.